These 21 T cell receptor beta chains came from one sample sequenced in a study of regulatory T cells in long-lasting Graves disease. In building TCR beta libraries, iRepertoire HTBI primers were used together with Arm-PCR of CDR3 regions. TCRdb independently ran MiXCR on the multiplex PCR reads; one entry per CDR3 protein. This table has approximately 460,000 distinct CDR3 sequences, 16% appearing once. Time point denoted: newly diagnosed GD, antithyroid drugs for less than 3 months. After RNA was extracted from PBMCs, the TCR library was made from it. This same sample was also part of a study on T cells in Graves' hyperthyroidism and ophthalmopathy.

The sequences come from peripheral blood mononuclear cells (PBMCs), collected at new diagnosis, from a patient treated with antithyroid drugs. The receptors originated from a woman aged 25 to 39 with Graves disease.

This clonotype was observed many times. This rearrangement joins TRBV12-3 or TRBV12-4 to TRBJ1-1; D is ambiguous. The V end lost 6 bases, the J end lost 1 base, and 9 bases lay between the germline ends. The CDR3 totals 13 residues. The CDR3 spells CASRKQENTEAFF. DNA for the CDR3: TGTGCCAGCAGGAAACAAGAGAACACTGAAGCTTTCTTT.

This clonotype was seen a handful of times. The chain combines TRBV15 with TRBJ1-6; no clear D gene. CDR1 is LNHNV and CDR2 is YYDKDF in the germline V gene (reference sequence). The CDR3 contains 13 residues. Trimming pared 8 bases from V and 1 base from J, leaving 6 bases between. The CDR3 region is CATRRSYNSPLHF. Written as DNA, the CDR3 is TGTGCCACCCGAAGGTCCTATAATTCACCCCTCCACTTT.

The chain has TRBV20-1 and TRBJ2-6; TRBD1 matches at 9 bases. This CDR3 contains 18 residues. V was clipped by 1 base and J by 0 bases; unmatched bases: 7. Germline assignment: CDR1 DFQATT and CDR2 SNEGSKA (reference sequence). CDR3 in DNA: TGCAGTGCTAGAGCTGCGGACAGGGGAAACTCTGGGGCCAACGTCCTGACTTTC. Encoded protein: CSARAADRGNSGANVLTF.

This clonotype appeared a few times. Germline and junction disagree at one end, which may indicate a read error. The chain joins TRBV20-1 to TRBJ2-7; a possible D gene is TRBD2 (6 bases). The germline gives CDR1 DFQATT, CDR2 SNEGSKA (reference sequence). The CDR3 is 14 residues long. The CDR3 sequence is CSARWAGRNYEQHF. In nucleotides, the CDR3 is TGCAGTGCTAGATGGGCGGGGAGGAACTACGAGCAGCACTTC.

The rearrangement links TRBV27 to TRBJ2-7; 15 positions agree with TRBD2. CDR3 size: 15 residues. Germline V gives CDR1 MNHEY, CDR2 SMNVEV (reference sequence). J was trimmed by 7 bases and V by 6 bases; bases with no gene match: 7. Here the CDR3 DNA reads TGTGCCAGCAGCCCCGGACTAGCGGGAGGGAGGGAGCAGTACTTC. It translates to CASSPGLAGGREQYF.

This clonotype showed up just a few times. The chain carries TRBV20-1 and TRBJ2-1; D might be TRBD1 (5 bases). V lost 2 bases and J 1 base, leaving 15 bases between the germline ends. This CDR3 has 16 amino acids. Germline values: CDR1 DFQATT, CDR2 SNEGSKA (reference sequence). CDR3 DNA sequence: TGCAGTGCTAGACCCCTAGGGGCAGGGTCCTACAATGAGCAGTTCTTC. This codes for CSARPLGAGSYNEQFF.

This clonotype was seen at least ten times. CDR3 protein: CASSYGQSLTYEQYF. In DNA form, the CDR3 reads TGTGCCAGCAGTTACGGACAGTCTTTGACCTACGAGCAGTACTTC. The chain has TRBV6-5 and TRBJ2-7; the D gene is possibly TRBD1 (6 bases). The V end lost 2 bases, the J end lost 2 bases, and 13 bases lay between the germline ends. This CDR3 contains 15 residues. The germline gives CDR1 MNHEY, CDR2 SVGAGI.

The chain uses TRBV2 and TRBJ2-7; D is ambiguous. V lost 1 base to trimming and J lost 2 bases, with 9 bases between them. The germline V gene encodes CDR1 SNHLY and CDR2 FYNNEI. The CDR3 runs to 14 residues. The CDR3 sequence is CASSEEAVTYEQYF. CDR3 in DNA: TGTGCCAGCAGTGAAGAGGCGGTAACCTACGAGCAGTACTTC.

This clonotype appeared many times. This chain joins TRBV9 and TRBJ2-7, with D perhaps matching TRBD2 (6 bases). Between the trimmed V and J ends, which lost 3 bases and 0 bases, there was a span of 13 bases. Germline lookup yields CDR1 SGDLS and CDR2 YYNGEE. This CDR3 is 15 amino acids long. CDR3 coding DNA: TGTGCCAGCAGCGCTACGGGACTCGTCTCCTACGAGCAGTACTTC. Its protein product is CASSATGLVSYEQYF.

This clonotype was found a few times. CDR3 nucleotide sequence: TGTGCCAGCAGCCAAGGGAGACTGCTAAGCCCCTACAATGAGCAGTTCTTC. It is translated as CASSQGRLLSPYNEQFF. The chain joins TRBV14 to TRBJ2-1, with unresolved D. The CDR3 is made up of 17 amino acids. The germline gives CDR1 SGHDN, CDR2 FVKESK. V gave up 1 base and J gave up 2 bases, with 15 bases separating them.

This clonotype turned up a few times. The chain recombines TRBV7-8 with TRBJ1-2, with D tentatively TRBD1 (6 bases). The ends were cut back, 7 bases at V and 7 bases at J, with 25 bases in the middle. There are 16 residues in the CDR3. CDR1 is SGHVS, CDR2 FQNEAQ, per germline. Here the CDR3 reads CASIPRGPRQVAGYTF. In DNA form, the CDR3 reads TGTGCCAGCATCCCCCGGGGCCCTAGACAGGTCGCTGGCTACACCTTC.

In its sample, this clonotype was seen many times. The J gene is TRBJ1-1, the V gene TRBV6-1, with a tentative D call TRBD1 (6 bases). V gave up 4 bases and J gave up 2 bases, with 11 bases separating them. The CDR3 runs 14 residues. Germline V lookup: CDR1 MNHNS, CDR2 SASEGT. This CDR3 is CASSVETGNTEAFF. CDR3 sequence (DNA): TGTGCCAGCAGTGTCGAGACAGGAAACACTGAAGCTTTCTTT.

The chain combines TRBV28 with TRBJ2-1, with 9 positions matching TRBD2. The CDR3 runs 19 residues. CDR1 MDHEN and CDR2 SYDVKM come from the germline V gene. Trimming took 2 bases from V and 6 from J; bases not matched to a gene: 17. The CDR3 reads CASSLRGGRVAGEANEQFF. The CDR3 region has the DNA TGTGCCAGCAGTTTACGGGGGGGGAGGGTAGCGGGAGAGGCCAATGAGCAGTTCTTC.

This sequence joins TRBV20-1 and TRBJ2-3; the D gene is possibly TRBD2 (6 bases). The CDR3 is 15 residues long. V lost 3 bases, J lost 1 base, and 14 bases lay in between. CDR1 is DFQATT and CDR2 is SNEGSKA in the germline V gene (reference sequence). In DNA form, the CDR3 reads TGCAGTGCTAGGGCCCAACAGCGGGGCACAGATACGCAGTATTTT. Encoded protein: CSARAQQRGTDTQYF.

This clonotype was found many times. The chain joins TRBV6-1 to TRBJ2-5; TRBD2 aligns across 10 bases. The CDR3 is 15 amino acids. V was clipped by 5 bases and J by 4 bases; unmatched bases: 7. Germline V gene data show CDR1 as MNHNS and CDR2 as SASEGT. DNA of the CDR3: TGTGCCAGCAGTAAAAGCGGGAGGGCCCTAGAGACCCAGTACTTC. This sequence encodes CASSKSGRALETQYF.

There are a few counts of this clonotype. J is TRBJ2-1 and V is TRBV20-1, with TRBD2 matching over 10 bases. Germline CDR1 is DFQATT and CDR2 is SNEGSKA (reference sequence). The CDR3 runs 14 residues. The V segment lost 2 bases and the J segment 10 bases; nucleotides outside the gene matches: 8. The CDR3 DNA follows: TGCAGTGCTAGACGGCTAGCGGGAGAAAGGGAGCAGTTCTTC. Translated: CSARRLAGEREQFF.

This clonotype was counted a few times. The genes are TRBV28 and TRBJ2-7; D is undetermined. Germline values: CDR1 MDHEN, CDR2 SYDVKM. Trimming removed 4 bases at V and 0 bases at J, with 13 bases between. This CDR3 contains 15 residues. CDR3 coding DNA: TGTGCCAGCAGTTCCTTGTCCTCTAGCTCCTACGAGCAGTACTTC. This gives the protein CASSSLSSSSYEQYF.

As for this clonotype: With a much larger clone just one base away, this may be a read error. Likely a read error: the CDR3 ends without its conserved phenylalanine or tryptophan. No DNA is shown, since the ends of the CDR3 on it are uncertain; the CDR3 is the one TCRdb lists. The genes are TRBV11-3 and TRBJ2-7; TRBD2 is the table's D call, not checked against the DNA. Germline V gene sequence: CDR1 SGHNT, CDR2 YENEEA. A total of 14 residues make up the CDR3, ends included. This CDR3 reads CASSLAVGGPELYL.

This clonotype has only a few counts. In DNA, the CDR3 is TGTGCCATCAGTGAGTCGAATTTGTTACAGGGAAACGAAAAACTGTTTTTT. Its protein is CAISESNLLQGNEKLFF. This chain connects TRBV10-3 to TRBJ1-4, with D possibly matching TRBD1 (6 bases). This CDR3 is 17 amino acids long. Germline CDR1 reads ENHRY; CDR2 reads SYGVKD. Deletions cut 0 bases from V and 8 bases from J, with 19 bases between.

This clonotype was counted a single time. The chain joins TRBV20-1 to TRBJ1-4; possibly TRBD1 for D (6 bases). CDR1 is DFQATT and CDR2 is SNEGSKA in the germline V gene (reference sequence). CDR3 length: 14 residues. V lost 0 bases to trimming and J lost 4 bases, with 9 bases between them. CDR3 DNA: TGCAGTGCTAGAGAACAGGGACTTAATGAAAAACTGTTTTTT. Translation gives CSAREQGLNEKLFF.

This clonotype was detected ten times or more. The rearrangement links TRBV7-9 to TRBJ1-2; unclear D gene. The ends were cut back, 3 bases at V and 8 bases at J, with 10 bases in the middle. The CDR3 has 12 amino acids. CDR1 is SEHNR, CDR2 FQNEAQ, per germline (reference sequence). CDR3 amino acids: CASSFSVGGYTF. As DNA, the CDR3 is TGTGCCAGCAGCTTTTCTGTAGGAGGCTACACCTTC.